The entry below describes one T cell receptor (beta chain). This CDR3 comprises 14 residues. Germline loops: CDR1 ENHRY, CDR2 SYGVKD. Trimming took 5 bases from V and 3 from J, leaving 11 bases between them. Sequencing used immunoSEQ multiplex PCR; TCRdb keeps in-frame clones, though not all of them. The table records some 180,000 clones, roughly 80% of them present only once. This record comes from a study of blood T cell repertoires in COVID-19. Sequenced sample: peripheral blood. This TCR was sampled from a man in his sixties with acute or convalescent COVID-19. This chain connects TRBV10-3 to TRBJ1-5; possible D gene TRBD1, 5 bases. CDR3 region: CAISMAGSNQPQHF. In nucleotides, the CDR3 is TGTGCCATCAGTATGGCAGGGTCCAATCAGCCCCAGCATTTT.